This T cell receptor beta chain is drawn from a study of T cells in localized non-small cell lung cancer. General study results and limits: Heterogeneity stays possible, as sequencing covered only one tumor region. The study detected a median around 50 of the top 100 tumor clones in adjacent lung. The highest T cell clonality was in uninvolved adjacent lung, above tumor. Increased T cell density in blood showed an association with longer overall survival.

Assay used: immunoSEQ multiplex PCR; TCRdb lists only in-frame clones, some missing. The sample holds approximately 7,100 clones, about 90% seen once. Details on this clone: The antigen is undetermined.

The specimen was peripheral blood mononuclear cells, collected before any cancer treatment. The origin of this receptor is a male donor aged 60 or older with stage II lung adenocarcinoma.

The CDR3 spells CASSYSGGGSTYEQYF. The CDR3 DNA reads TGTGCCAGCAGTTACTCTGGGGGGGGCTCCACCTACGAGCAGTACTTC. J is TRBJ2-7 and V is TRBV6-5, with a possible D match to TRBD2 (7 bases). The CDR3 is 16 residues long. V was cut by 0 bases and J by 2 bases, with 14 bases left in between. Germline-derived CDR1 and CDR2 are MNHEY and SVGAGI.